What follows are 27 T cell receptor beta chains derived from one specimen sequenced in a study of T cell changes during pregnancy in multiple sclerosis. Some clones are missing from TCRdb's copy, which holds only in-frame ones; the method was immunoSEQ multiplex PCR. Among fewer than 35,000 clones, around 90% were seen once, and the ten largest hold 0.5% to 0.65%. Source: CD4+ T cells from peripheral blood mononuclear cells, taken in the third trimester of pregnancy. Receptors originate from a female donor in good health, enrolled as a control in a pregnancy study.

This chain connects TRBV10-3 to TRBJ1-6; a possible D gene is TRBD1 (6 bases). The germline V gene has CDR1 ENHRY and CDR2 SYGVKD. Between the trimmed V and J ends, which lost 2 bases and 8 bases, there was a span of 16 bases. This CDR3 region has 16 residues. The CDR3 here is CAISESWGRVDSPLHF. CDR3 DNA: TGTGCCATCAGTGAGAGCTGGGGGCGCGTAGATTCACCCCTCCACTTT.

The chain employs TRBV19 and TRBJ2-1, with a tentative D call TRBD2 (6 bases). Looked up from germline, CDR1 is LNHDA and CDR2 is SQIVND (reference sequence). CDR3 length equals 17 residues. Trimming cost V 6 bases and J 0 bases, with 18 bases left between them. For the CDR3, the DNA is TGTGCCAGTAGCCCACACTCTAGCGTAGGCTCCTACAATGAGCAGTTCTTC. Translating it yields CASSPHSSVGSYNEQFF.

The chain uses TRBV6-5 and TRBJ1-2, with D perhaps TRBD1 (5 bases). Germline CDR1 is MNHEY and CDR2 is SVGAGI. CDR3 length equals 11 residues. Trimming left V 6 bases short and J 5 bases short, with 7 bases between. CDR3 amino acids: CASSDSYGYTF. CDR3 bases: TGTGCCAGCAGCGACAGTTATGGCTACACCTTC.

The chain has TRBV27 and TRBJ1-4, with TRBD1 matching over 7 bases. The CDR3 loop spans 15 amino acids. CDR1 is MNHEY, CDR2 SMNVEV, per germline (reference sequence). V lost 3 bases to trimming and J lost 8 bases; unmatched junction nucleotides: 9. CDR3 in DNA: TGTGCCAGCAGTTTTGACAGGGCCGGTGGGGAAAAACTGTTTTTT. Protein product: CASSFDRAGGEKLFF.

The chain links TRBV11-2 to TRBJ1-2; D gene unclear. This CDR3 contains 17 residues. Germline CDR1 and CDR2: SGHAT and FQNNGV. V lost 1 base and J lost 0, with 15 bases in between. CDR3 DNA sequence: TGTGCCAGCAGCTTAGCCTGGGCTGGAACTTCTAACTATGGCTACACCTTC. It encodes CASSLAWAGTSNYGYTF.

J is TRBJ2-1 and V is TRBV15; 8 nucleotides line up with TRBD2. Germline assignment: CDR1 LNHNV and CDR2 YYDKDF (reference sequence). V lost 0 bases to trimming and J lost 8 bases; unmatched junction nucleotides: 12. The CDR3 contains 17 residues. The CDR3 is CATSRDRRSGSRDEQFF. The CDR3 DNA is TGTGCCACCAGCAGAGACCGGAGGAGCGGGAGTAGAGATGAGCAGTTCTTC.

The chain carries TRBV19 and TRBJ1-5; 7 nucleotides line up with TRBD1. The length of the CDR3 is 15 residues. The germline V gene encodes CDR1 LNHDA and CDR2 SQIVND (reference sequence). Germline trimming cut 5 bases from V and 4 bases from J; bases unmatched to any gene: 8. CDR3 loop: CASSLRGQVNQPQHF. CDR3 nucleotide sequence: TGTGCCAGTAGTCTGAGGGGGCAGGTTAATCAGCCCCAGCATTTT.

The DNA for the CDR3 is TGTGCCAGCAGACATACAGGGAACACTGAAGCTTTCTTT. Translation: CASRHTGNTEAFF. The chain has TRBV7-9 and TRBJ1-1; D is possibly TRBD1 (5 bases). The germline gives CDR1 SEHNR, CDR2 FQNEAQ (reference sequence). Trimming took off 6 bases at V and 1 base at J, with 9 bases between the two ends. The CDR3 spans 13 residues.

V gene TRBV7-9 combines with J gene TRBJ2-7; no reliable D call. V was trimmed by 3 bases and J by 0 bases, leaving 9 bases between them. This CDR3 contains 14 residues. The germline CDR1 and CDR2 sequences are SEHNR and FQNEAQ (reference sequence). The CDR3 protein is CASSFSASSYEQYF. CDR3 bases: TGTGCCAGCAGCTTCAGCGCGAGCTCCTACGAGCAGTACTTC.

V usage is TRBV7-9 and J usage is TRBJ2-7; D might be TRBD1 (6 bases). V lost 2 bases to trimming and J lost 5 bases, with 13 bases between them. Germline assignment: CDR1 SEHNR and CDR2 FQNEAQ (reference sequence). The CDR3 runs 14 residues. Written as DNA, the CDR3 is TGTGCCAGCAGCTTAACCACACAGGGCGACGAGCAGTACTTC. Translating gives CASSLTTQGDEQYF.

The chain uses TRBV9 and TRBJ2-5, with D possibly TRBD2 on 6 matching bases. The CDR3 is 17 amino acids. Trimming pared 4 bases from V and 4 bases from J, leaving 23 bases between. Germline assignment: CDR1 SGDLS and CDR2 YYNGEE. CDR3 amino acids: CASSLTGLPVYGETQYF. The CDR3 DNA reads TGTGCCAGCAGCCTTACGGGACTGCCCGTATATGGAGAGACCCAGTACTTC. Based on the CDR3 plus reference TRBV9 and TRBJ2-5, the full variable domain is DSGVTQTPKHLITATGQRVTLRCSPRSGDLSVYWYQQSLDQGLQFLIQYYNGEERAKGNILERFSAQQFPDLHSELNLSSLELGDSALYFCASSLTGLPVYGETQYFGPGTRLLVL.

The chain recombines TRBV5-4 with TRBJ1-1; 8 positions agree with TRBD1. From germline, CDR1 is SGHNT and CDR2 YYREEE (reference sequence). J lost 5 bases, V lost 4 bases, and 7 bases had no gene match. CDR3 length: 14 amino acids. CDR3 in amino acids: CASSLPDRETEAFF. The CDR3 bases are TGTGCCAGCAGCCTCCCGGACAGGGAGACTGAAGCTTTCTTT.

This clone has a single count. This rearrangement joins TRBV19 to TRBJ1-5, with D perhaps TRBD1 (6 bases). V was cut by 5 bases and J by 6 bases, with 14 bases left in between. Per the germline V gene, CDR1 is LNHDA and CDR2 is SQIVND (reference sequence). This CDR3 region has 14 residues. This CDR3 reads CASSAQLDSQPQHF. CDR3 in DNA: TGTGCCAGTAGTGCCCAACTGGACAGTCAGCCCCAGCATTTT.

The chain recombines TRBV5-1 with TRBJ2-5; D not resolved. CDR1 is SGHRS and CDR2 is YFSETQ in the germline V gene. V shed 7 bases and J shed 3 bases, with 7 bases lying between them. The CDR3 consists of 11 residues. Here the CDR3 reads CASWLEETQYF. For the CDR3, the DNA is TGCGCCAGCTGGCTGGAAGAGACCCAGTACTTC. The full variable domain, its missing parts supplied by reference TRBV5-1 and TRBJ2-5, is KAGVTQTPRYLIKTRGQQVTLSCSPISGHRSVSWYQQTPGQGLQFLFEYFSETQRNKGNFPGRFSGRQFSNSRSEMNVSTLELGDSALYLCASWLEETQYFGPGTRLLVL.

The genes are TRBV19 and TRBJ2-1, with D possibly matching TRBD2 (6 bases). Germline loops: CDR1 LNHDA, CDR2 SQIVND (reference sequence). CDR3 length equals 15 residues. CDR3 bases: TGTGCTGTCCAGGAGCGGGCAGCCTCCTACAATGAGCAGTTCTTC. It encodes CAVQERAASYNEQFF.

The chain joins TRBV4-3 to TRBJ2-7; 9 bases line up with TRBD2. The ends lost 0 bases at V and 4 bases at J; junction bases unmatched: 1. Looked up from germline, CDR1 is LGHNA and CDR2 is YSLEER. The length of the CDR3 is 14 residues. The CDR3 sequence is CASSQDTSGYEQYF. Written as DNA, the CDR3 is TGCGCCAGCAGCCAAGATACTAGCGGGTACGAGCAGTACTTC.

This clone was recorded a few times. The chain employs TRBV30 and TRBJ1-1, with a possible D match to TRBD1 (5 bases). Trimming stripped 7 bases from V and 4 bases from J, with 16 bases between. CDR1 is GTSNPN and CDR2 is SVGIG in the germline V gene (reference sequence). There are 13 residues in the CDR3. The CDR3 region is CASRRGLGTEAFF. In DNA, the CDR3 is TGTGCCTCTAGACGGGGGTTAGGCACTGAAGCTTTCTTT.

The rearrangement uses TRBV30 and TRBJ1-4; D unresolved. Trimming left V 0 bases short and J 5 bases short, with 7 bases between. CDR3 length equals 13 residues. The germline V gene has CDR1 GTSNPN and CDR2 SVGIG (reference sequence). CDR3 amino acids: CAWSVQNNEKLFF. The CDR3 DNA sequence: TGTGCCTGGAGTGTACAGAACAATGAAAAACTGTTTTTT.

The chain employs TRBV30 and TRBJ2-5; maybe TRBD1 (6 bases). The CDR3 sequence is 13 residues long. V was clipped by 0 bases and J by 2 bases, with 7 bases between them. Germline assignment: CDR1 GTSNPN and CDR2 SVGIG (reference sequence). CDR3 sequence (DNA): TGTGCCTGGAGTGTTAGGGGGCAAGAGACCCAGTACTTC. Amino acids: CAWSVRGQETQYF.

The chain couples TRBV19 to TRBJ2-2; tentative D call: TRBD1 (6 bases). Germline loops: CDR1 LNHDA, CDR2 SQIVND (reference sequence). The V gene lost 5 bases and the J gene lost 6 bases, with 13 bases spanning the gap. The CDR3 totals 14 residues. The CDR3: CASSQAGVPGELFF. As DNA, the CDR3 is TGTGCCAGTAGTCAGGCAGGGGTTCCCGGGGAGCTGTTTTTT.

The chain combines TRBV7-2 with TRBJ2-3; D call uncertain. The CDR3 has 11 amino acids. Looked up from germline, CDR1 is SGHTA and CDR2 is FQGNSA. The germline V and J ends were trimmed by 5 bases and 6 bases, with 6 bases remaining between them. This CDR3 is CASSPQDTQYF. Written as DNA, the CDR3 is TGTGCCAGCAGCCCCCAGGATACGCAGTATTTT.

The chain uses TRBV6-5 and TRBJ1-5; the match to TRBD1 covers 10 bases. The CDR3 is 15 amino acids. Germline values: CDR1 MNHEY, CDR2 SVGAGI. The J segment lost 7 bases and the V segment lost 6 bases, leaving 9 bases of the junction unmatched. CDR3 sequence (DNA): TGTGCCAGCAGCCGGGACAGGGGAGTCGGGCAGCCCCAGCATTTT. Translated: CASSRDRGVGQPQHF.

The chain recombines TRBV7-2 with TRBJ1-1; a weak D match, TRBD1 (5 bases). The germline CDR1 and CDR2 sequences are SGHTA and FQGNSA. This CDR3 contains 13 residues. Trimming took 2 bases from V and 6 from J, leaving 10 bases between them. Written as DNA, the CDR3 is TGTGCCAGCAGCTTATTCCAGGGTTCTGAAGCTTTCTTT. It specifies CASSLFQGSEAFF.

The chain combines TRBV9 with TRBJ2-5; 9 bases are shared with TRBD1. The V gene end was trimmed by 4 bases and the J gene end by 5 bases; junction bases not matched to a gene: 6. CDR3 length: 14 amino acids. The germline CDR1 and CDR2 sequences are SGDLS and YYNGEE. The CDR3 DNA is TGTGCCAGCAGCTTGGGGGGGACAGGGGAGACCCAGTACTTC. It translates to CASSLGGTGETQYF.

The rearrangement joins TRBV19 to TRBJ2-3, with 7 positions matching TRBD2. Germline CDR1 is LNHDA and CDR2 is SQIVND (reference sequence). The trim removed 3 bases at V and 1 base at J, leaving 16 bases unmatched. This CDR3 comprises 19 residues. CDR3 residues: CASSIQSGGSAGGTDTQYF. The CDR3 coding sequence is TGTGCCAGTAGTATCCAATCGGGGGGTTCCGCGGGGGGCACAGATACGCAGTATTTT.

V and J are TRBV30 and TRBJ2-3; possibly TRBD1 for D (5 bases). V was pared by 5 bases and J by 2 bases, with 5 bases between. In germline, CDR1 is GTSNPN, CDR2 SVGIG (reference sequence). The CDR3 runs 11 residues. The CDR3 sequence is CAWGATDTQYF. In nucleotides, the CDR3 is TGTGCCTGGGGGGCCACAGATACGCAGTATTTT.

CDR3 nucleotide sequence: TGCGCCAGCAGCCAAGCACACCGGGACAGGGGTTACAATGAGCAGTTCTTC. As protein: CASSQAHRDRGYNEQFF. This chain links TRBV4-3 with TRBJ2-1; 10 bases agree with TRBD1. The CDR3 spans 17 residues. Trimming took 1 base from V and 4 from J; bases not matched to a gene: 7. Germline V gene sequence: CDR1 LGHNA, CDR2 YSLEER.